The T cell receptor (beta chain) described here comes from a study of blood T cell repertoires in COVID-19. Germline CDR1 MNHNY, CDR2 SVGAGI (reference sequence). This CDR3 has 13 amino acids. The ends were cut back, 2 bases at V and 1 base at J, with 5 bases in the middle. Authors' data handling: Amplification from reference gene primers served as the basis for estimated nucleated cell counts. Clones were read by immunoSEQ multiplex PCR, and TCRdb kept only the in-frame ones, dropping some. That table gives V, J and clone size, and the DNA gave D and trimming. The sample lists fewer than 250,000 clones, just under 85% seen once, with approximately 0.9% in the top ten.

The J gene is TRBJ1-2, the V gene TRBV6-6, with D uncertain. Material: peripheral blood. The clonotype was recovered from a man aged 60 to 75 with COVID-19, enrolled during active disease. The CDR3: CASSYNSNYGYTF. CDR3 nucleotide sequence: TGTGCCAGCAGTTACAACAGTAACTATGGCTACACCTTC.